This T cell receptor (beta chain) appears in the sequencing data of a study of T-cell memory formation after mild COVID-19 (dated by TCRdb to the early 2020s). For the study in its entirety: Most TCR sequence clusters were specific to one of the two donors. Longitudinal TCRalpha and TCRbeta repertoire sequencing tracked T-cell clones expanding and contracting after mild COVID-19 in two donors. Two young, previously healthy adult volunteers, one female and one male, were included in the cohort.

Overall study results and their limits: The study included only a couple of mild cases, and larger cohorts that include severe cases with pre-infection samples were judged to be necessary. SARS-CoV-2 specificity was not confirmed for the second-wave clones peaking on day 37. Some responding clones were detected in pre-infection memory, which suggested that pre-existing cross-reactive memory T cells had joined the SARS-CoV-2 response. Contracting CD4+ clones were found mainly in CM and EM memory subsets, while CD8+ clones were enriched in EMRA. Clones that contracted from day 15 to 85 showed balanced CD4/CD8 phenotypes, whereas a second wave of clones that expanded from day 15 to 37 leaned towards CD4+.

TCRdb lists the instrument as Illumina NovaSeq 6000. TCRalpha and TCRbeta cDNA libraries were constructed by 5'RACE with constant-segment primers, with sample barcodes and unique molecular identifiers being introduced. RNA was extracted from every sample with Trizol reagent. Amplification of the libraries took two PCR steps, and the second step added a second sample barcode plus Illumina TruSeq adapters. The libraries were sequenced on an Illumina NovaSeq using 2 x 150 bp paired-end reads. Turning to the authors' computational methods: With migec v1.2.7, reads were demultiplexed and then collapsed into UMI-guided consensus sequences. With mixcr v2.1.11, UMI consensuses were aligned to TRA and TRB V and J templates and assembled into clonotypes. Clonotypes were classified as expanded or contracted when called significant by both edgeR and NoisET, with noise models trained on biological replicates. For edgeR calls, the cutoffs were a false discovery rate-adjusted p below 0.01 and a log2 fold-change threshold of 1. As an exploratory analysis of dynamics, PCA with hierarchical clustering was applied to max-normalized trajectories of the 1000 most abundant clonotypes. The CD4 or CD8 phenotype of responding clones was assigned using the separately sequenced CD4+ and CD8+ repertoires. TCRdb reprocessed the public reads (quality trimming at Q25 with fastp, clone calling with MiXCR) and kept in-frame beta chains. Rows are unified per CDR3 protein, each entry keeping the most common DNA and genes. It is TCRdb's table, rather than the study itself, that gives the V and J calls and clone size. For this sample there are about 190,000 distinct CDR3 sequences; around 25% appear just once. The ten most abundant clones make up about 10% of the sample.

V is shortened by 3 bases, J by 4 bases, and the region joining them spans 14 bases. CDR1 and CDR2 (LNHDA, SQIVND) derive from the germline V gene (reference sequence). The CDR3, from cysteine to phenylalanine, totals 15 residues. Only CDR3 DNA is held: 45 bases, read in frame from base 1. This clonotype has only a few counts. This clone's antigen is unknown. No base quality values were provided; no much bigger clone lies one nucleotide off. PBMCs were isolated by Ficoll-Paque density gradient centrifugation. Sequenced: PBMCs or a T cell subset sorted from them (not recorded which). The source of this sequence is an adult woman who had mild COVID-19 (a few samples of this study predate the infection). The sample titles of this study are shuffled in the database, so cell type and time point are left out; the donor was told from shared clones. The V gene is TRBV19 and the J gene is TRBJ2-3, and perhaps TRBD2 as D gene, on 6 matching bases. The sequence in DNA is TGTGCCAGTAGTATTCGCGGGATCGGTGCAGATACGCAGTATTTT. It codes for CASSIRGIGADTQYF.